Listed here are 12 T cell receptor beta chains from one sample, sequenced in a study of CD8+CD57+ T cells in acquired aplastic anemia. Both TCR beta VDJ combination and CDR3 sequence profiling were carried out. Genomic DNA was the template for this profiling. TCRdb reanalysed the reads using MiXCR and keeps one entry per CDR3 protein. The sample has about 130,000 distinct CDR3 sequences; 48% are singletons. Input material: sorted CD4+, CD8+, or CD8+CD57+ T cells (not recorded which) from PBMCs. The source is a human donor in good health, serving as a control.

The chain links TRBV25-1 to TRBJ1-1; possibly TRBD1 for D (5 bases). Germline V gene sequence: CDR1 MGHDK, CDR2 SYGVNS. V lost 3 bases, J lost 1 base, and 9 bases lay in between. The CDR3 runs 14 residues. The CDR3 coding sequence is TGTGCCAGCAGTGAGGCAGGGAGGAACACTGAAGCTTTCTTT. Residues: CASSEAGRNTEAFF.

This clonotype was observed at least ten times. The chain combines TRBV19 with TRBJ1-5; tentative D call: TRBD1 (5 bases). This CDR3 spans 15 amino acids. In germline, CDR1 is LNHDA, CDR2 SQIVND (reference sequence). The germline V and J ends were trimmed by 3 bases and 5 bases, with 14 bases remaining between them. DNA of the CDR3: TGTGCCAGTAGTATGGGTGCGGGGGGTTATCAGCCCCAGCATTTT. Amino acids: CASSMGAGGYQPQHF.

This CDR3 reads CASSLGTANSPLHF. The CDR3 DNA follows: TGTGCCAGCAGCTTGGGGACAGCGAATTCACCCCTCCACTTT. The chain combines TRBV7-9 with TRBJ1-6, with 7 bases identical to TRBD1. The germline V gene encodes CDR1 SEHNR and CDR2 FQNEAQ (reference sequence). The CDR3 has 14 amino acids. Trimming cost V 3 bases and J 7 bases; bases outside gene matches: 3.

This clonotype has ten or more counts. The junction departs from the called germline gene at one end, perhaps through a read error. This sequence joins TRBV6-1 and TRBJ1-1; D gene unclear. Germline CDR1 reads MNHNS; CDR2 reads SASEGT. CDR3 length: 14 residues. This CDR3 is CASREGRLNTEAFF. The CDR3 bases are TGTGCCAGCAGGGAAGGACGGCTGAACACTGAAGCTTTCTTT.

The chain is built from TRBV6-2 or TRBV6-3 and TRBJ2-3; 10 bases are a match to TRBD2. With V trimmed by 5 bases and J by 10 bases, 9 bases remained unmatched. Germline assignment: CDR1 MNHEY and CDR2 SVGEGT. The CDR3 runs to 14 residues. CDR3 loop: CASSQRGGPSSQYF. In DNA form, the CDR3 reads TGTGCCAGCAGTCAGCGGGGGGGCCCCTCCTCGCAGTATTTT.

Notes on this clonotype: A much larger clone differs from this one at a single base, so this may be a read error. The CDR3 does not close with the conserved phenylalanine or tryptophan, likely indicating a read error. The V gene is TRBV4-1, the J gene TRBJ2-1, with D possibly called TRBD1 or TRBD2 (5 bases each). V lost 0 bases, J lost 0 bases, and 12 bases lay in between. In germline, CDR1 is MGHRA, CDR2 YSYEKL. The CDR3 consists of 17 residues. The CDR3 nucleotides are TGCGCCAGCAGCCAAGACCTCGGGGCGCTCTCCTACAATGAGCAGTTCCTC. This translates into CASSQDLGALSYNEQFL.

CDR3 sequence: CASSEEGSGYTF. As DNA, the CDR3 is TGTGCCAGCAGTGAAGAGGGTAGTGGCTACACCTTC. This rearrangement joins TRBV2 to TRBJ1-2, with D hard to call. The ends were cut back, 1 base at V and 7 bases at J, with 7 bases in the middle. Per germline, CDR1 SNHLY and CDR2 FYNNEI. The CDR3 is made up of 12 amino acids.

By sample fraction, this clonotype is medium-sized (0.01 to 0.1%). V gene TRBV10-3 combines with J gene TRBJ1-2; D unresolved. Trimming shortened V by 0 bases and J by 8 bases, and 13 bases separated the two germline ends. This CDR3 has 14 amino acids. In germline, CDR1 is ENHRY, CDR2 SYGVKD. The DNA for the CDR3 is TGTGCCATCAGTGAGTCAAATCGGGTCGGCGGCTACACCTTC. Encoded protein: CAISESNRVGGYTF.

The chain is built from TRBV5-4 and TRBJ2-7; a weak D match, TRBD1 (6 bases). The CDR3 has 11 residues. The germline V gene encodes CDR1 SGHNT and CDR2 YYREEE (reference sequence). The V and J ends lost 7 bases and 6 bases respectively, with 11 bases between them. CDR3 amino acids: CASSPGVEQYF. For the CDR3, the DNA is TGTGCCAGCTCACCAGGGGTCGAGCAGTACTTC.

The J gene is TRBJ2-7, the V gene TRBV29-1, with D unresolved. The germline CDR1 and CDR2 sequences are SQVTM and ANQGSEA. Between the trimmed V and J ends, which lost 5 bases and 3 bases, there was a span of 8 bases. The CDR3 length is 11 residues. CDR3 DNA: TGCAGCGTTAAGGTCTTCTACGAGCAGTACTTC. This sequence encodes CSVKVFYEQYF.

The V call is TRBV6-5, the J call TRBJ1-1; perhaps TRBD1 as D (6 bases). Germline V gene lookup returns CDR1 MNHEY and CDR2 SVGAGI. There are 14 residues in the CDR3. Trimming took off 4 bases at V and 5 bases at J, with 14 bases between the two ends. This chain's CDR3 is CASSSLGGRTEAFF. DNA for the CDR3: TGTGCCAGCAGTTCCCTTGGGGGGCGGACTGAAGCTTTCTTT.

This clonotype was seen ten or more times. The chain employs TRBV6-1 and TRBJ1-2; no clear D gene. V shed 8 bases and J shed 6 bases, with 7 bases lying between them. Germline V gives CDR1 MNHNS, CDR2 SASEGT. The CDR3 is 10 residues long. CDR3 nucleotides: TGTGCCAGCGGGAAGGATGGCTACACCTTC. Translating gives CASGKDGYTF.